The 18 T cell receptor beta chains in this list originate from one sample, sequenced in a study of blood T cell repertoires in COVID-19 (TCRdb year 2020). The library came from the immunoSEQ multiplex PCR assay. Entries here come from immuneACCESS through TCRdb and include only in-frame sequences with V and J called. Some clones fail to appear in such tables; in the studies checked, an unresolved V gene covers under half of the shortfall, and the cause of the remainder is unknown. This sample lists roughly 500,000 clones; roughly nine tenths were detected once. The top ten hold approximately 0.9% of the sample. The specimen sequenced was peripheral blood. The receptors stem from a man aged 18-30 years with COVID-19, enrolled during active disease.

The chain has TRBV7-9 and TRBJ1-2; 10 bases agree with TRBD1. V was clipped by 3 bases and J by 3 bases; unmatched bases: 10. This CDR3 spans 17 amino acids. CDR1 and CDR2 (germline): SEHNR, FQNEAQ (reference sequence). The CDR3 bases are TGTGCCAGCAGCTTGCACCGAATAGGGACAGGGGACTATGGCTACACCTTC. Its translation is CASSLHRIGTGDYGYTF.

V and J are TRBV4-1 and TRBJ2-1, with 10 bases fitting TRBD2. CDR1 and CDR2 (germline): MGHRA, YSYEKL. J gave up 7 bases and V 2 bases, and 8 bases lay outside the gene matches. This CDR3 is 16 amino acids long. This chain's CDR3 is CASSQQRGGPENEQFF. The CDR3 DNA reads TGCGCCAGCAGCCAACAGCGGGGGGGCCCCGAGAATGAGCAGTTCTTC.

The rearrangement uses TRBV7-2 and TRBJ2-4; D uncertain. V was trimmed by 5 bases and J by 2 bases, leaving 16 bases between them. Germline CDR1 reads SGHTA; CDR2 reads FQGNSA. CDR3 length: 16 residues. The CDR3 nucleotides read TGTGCCAGCAGCCCACCCTATCCTCTTCCCAAAAACATTCAGTACTTC. Translated, it gives CASSPPYPLPKNIQYF.

This rearrangement joins TRBV19 to TRBJ2-4; D gene ambiguous. The germline V gene encodes CDR1 LNHDA and CDR2 SQIVND (reference sequence). Trimming removed 3 bases at V and 9 bases at J, with 12 bases between. The CDR3 totals 13 residues. The CDR3 DNA is TGTGCCAGTAGTATTCGAAGTGGCATCATTCAGTACTTC. Its protein is CASSIRSGIIQYF.

This sequence joins TRBV6-5 and TRBJ1-5, with TRBD1 matching over 10 bases. Germline V lookup: CDR1 MNHEY, CDR2 SVGAGI. The V and J ends lost 3 bases and 7 bases, in that order; junction bases with no gene match: 6. CDR3 size: 15 residues. The CDR3 bases are TGTGCCAGCAGTTATGGGACAGGGGCTGACCAGCCCCAGCATTTT. It translates to CASSYGTGADQPQHF.

V is TRBV24-1 and J is TRBJ2-7; D possibly corresponds to TRBD2 (5 bases). The germline V gene has CDR1 KGHDR and CDR2 SFDVKD. This CDR3 region has 15 residues. V shed 3 bases and J shed 0 bases, with 11 bases lying between them. CDR3 in DNA: TGTGCCACCAGTGATCCCACCGGGAACTCCTACGAGCAGTACTTC. This sequence encodes CATSDPTGNSYEQYF.

This chain links TRBV5-4 with TRBJ2-2, with 7 positions matching TRBD1. This CDR3 region has 14 residues. V lost 3 bases to trimming and J lost 7 bases; unmatched junction nucleotides: 6. Germline CDR1 SGHNT, CDR2 YYREEE (reference sequence). CDR3 coding DNA: TGTGCCAGCAGCTCCACAGGGGCGGTCGGGGAGCTGTTTTTT. This sequence encodes CASSSTGAVGELFF.

This rearrangement joins TRBV5-1 to TRBJ2-2, with D hard to call. This CDR3 contains 16 residues. With 0 bases removed from V and 1 base from J, the gap between germline ends came to 10 bases. From germline, CDR1 is SGHRS and CDR2 YFSETQ. The CDR3 DNA is TGCGCCAGCAGCTTGGACCAGAGGCAGAACACCGGGGAGCTGTTTTTT. It codes for CASSLDQRQNTGELFF.

In DNA form, the CDR3 reads TGTGCCAGCAGGGGACTCGGGCCGAGCTCCTACAATGAGCAGTTCTTC. As protein: CASRGLGPSSYNEQFF. This sequence joins TRBV14 and TRBJ2-1; D may be TRBD2 (6 bases). Germline loops: CDR1 SGHDN, CDR2 FVKESK. The ends were cut back, 6 bases at V and 0 bases at J, with 15 bases in the middle. This CDR3 has 16 amino acids.

The genes are TRBV6-4 and TRBJ1-1; 8 bases align to TRBD1. This CDR3 comprises 14 residues. Germline V gives CDR1 MRHNA, CDR2 SNTAGT. V was clipped by 5 bases and J by 4 bases; unmatched bases: 6. CDR3 DNA sequence: TGTGCCAGCAGTCCCGACAGGGGTAGCACTGAAGCTTTCTTT. It codes for CASSPDRGSTEAFF.

V gene TRBV6-5 combines with J gene TRBJ2-3; no reliable D call. The CDR3 length is 15 residues. The germline V gene encodes CDR1 MNHEY and CDR2 SVGAGI. With 1 base removed from V and 3 bases from J, the gap between germline ends came to 11 bases. CDR3 sequence (DNA): TGTGCCAGCAGTTACTTCGAGCCCCCAACAGATACGCAGTATTTT. It specifies CASSYFEPPTDTQYF.

This clone was found once. The chain has TRBV7-9 and TRBJ2-7, with D tentatively TRBD1 (6 bases). The CDR3 contains 14 residues. The V gene lost 1 base and the J gene lost 0 bases, with 7 bases spanning the gap. The germline CDR1 and CDR2 sequences are SEHNR and FQNEAQ (reference sequence). CDR3 bases: TGTGCCAGCAGCTTAGGGGACAACTCCTACGAGCAGTACTTC. Residues: CASSLGDNSYEQYF.

This clone was picked up a small number of times. V is TRBV2 and J is TRBJ2-7, with 10 bases fitting TRBD1. Trimming removed 9 bases from V and 4 bases from J; junction bases left unmatched: 6. Germline-derived CDR1 and CDR2 are SNHLY and FYNNEI. CDR3 length equals 13 residues. The CDR3 DNA reads TGTGCCAGGAGACAGGGGGCTAGTTACGAGCAGTACTTC. It codes for CARRQGASYEQYF. Variable domain in full (rest from reference TRBV2 and TRBJ2-7): EPEVTQTPSHQVTQMGQEVILRCVPISNHLYFYWYRQILGQKVEFLVSFYNNEISEKSEIFDDQFSVERPDGSNFTLKIRSTKLEDSAMYFCARRQGASYEQYFGPGTRLTVT.

The table lists this clone with a count of one. The genes are TRBV25-1 and TRBJ1-3; D uncertain. The CDR3 has 13 amino acids. V lost 2 bases and J 4 bases, leaving 6 bases between the germline ends. The germline CDR1 and CDR2 sequences are MGHDK and SYGVNS. The CDR3: CASSEPGGNTIYF. As DNA, the CDR3 is TGTGCCAGCAGTGAACCAGGAGGAAACACCATATATTTT.

The V and J genes are TRBV6-5 and TRBJ2-5; tentative D call: TRBD2 (5 bases). CDR1 and CDR2 (germline): MNHEY, SVGAGI. This CDR3 region has 15 residues. The ends were cut back, 2 bases at V and 1 base at J, with 11 bases in the middle. Here the CDR3 reads CASSYGGGTQETQYF. The CDR3 coding sequence is TGTGCCAGCAGTTACGGAGGCGGTACCCAAGAGACCCAGTACTTC.

This CDR3 reads CASSHGLDQNIQYF. The CDR3 nucleotides are TGTGCCAGCAGCCACGGACTAGATCAAAACATTCAGTACTTC. This chain links TRBV14 with TRBJ2-4, with 7 bases that match TRBD2. This CDR3 contains 14 residues. The ends lost 3 bases at V and 5 bases at J; junction bases unmatched: 4. Germline V gene lookup returns CDR1 SGHDN and CDR2 FVKESK.

The chain links TRBV25-1 to TRBJ2-1; 10 bases are shared with TRBD2. Germline trimming cut 1 base from V and 8 bases from J; bases unmatched to any gene: 8. This CDR3 has 16 amino acids. Germline CDR1 reads MGHDK; CDR2 reads SYGVNS. The CDR3 region has the DNA TGTGCCAGCAGTGAATCGGGACTAGCGACCATGGATGAGCAGTTCTTC. Protein sequence: CASSESGLATMDEQFF.

The rearrangement links TRBV7-6 to TRBJ2-3; 8 positions agree with TRBD2. The CDR3 runs to 17 residues. Germline V gives CDR1 SGHVS, CDR2 FNYEAQ. Trimming removed 5 bases from V and 0 bases from J; junction bases left unmatched: 10. The CDR3 coding sequence is TGTGCCAGCAGCCCAAGTTTTAGCGGGGCGAGCACAGATACGCAGTATTTT. Its protein product is CASSPSFSGASTDTQYF.